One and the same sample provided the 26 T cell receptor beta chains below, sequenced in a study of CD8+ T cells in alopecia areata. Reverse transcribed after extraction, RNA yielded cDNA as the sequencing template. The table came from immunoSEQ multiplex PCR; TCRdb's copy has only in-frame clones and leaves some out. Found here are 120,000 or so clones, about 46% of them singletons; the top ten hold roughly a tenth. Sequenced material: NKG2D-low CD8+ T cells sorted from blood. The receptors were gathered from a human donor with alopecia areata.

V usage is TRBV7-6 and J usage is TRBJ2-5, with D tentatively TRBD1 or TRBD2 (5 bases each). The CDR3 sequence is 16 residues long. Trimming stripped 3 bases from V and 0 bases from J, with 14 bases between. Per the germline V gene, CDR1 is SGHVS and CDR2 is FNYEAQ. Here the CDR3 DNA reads TGTGCCAGCAGCTTCTACGGGGCAGGGCACCAAGAGACCCAGTACTTC. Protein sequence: CASSFYGAGHQETQYF.

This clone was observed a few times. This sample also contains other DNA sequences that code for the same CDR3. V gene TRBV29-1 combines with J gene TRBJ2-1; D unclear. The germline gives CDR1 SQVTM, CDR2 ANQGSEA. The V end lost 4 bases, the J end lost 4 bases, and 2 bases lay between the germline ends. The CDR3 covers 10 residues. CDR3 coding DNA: TGCAGCGTTGCATACAATGAGCAGTTCTTC. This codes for CSVAYNEQFF.

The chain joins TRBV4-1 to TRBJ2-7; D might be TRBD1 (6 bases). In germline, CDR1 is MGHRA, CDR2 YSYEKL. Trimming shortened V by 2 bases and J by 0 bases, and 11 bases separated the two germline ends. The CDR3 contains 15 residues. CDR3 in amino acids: CASSQRQDSSYEQYF. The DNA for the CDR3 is TGCGCCAGCAGCCAACGACAGGATTCCTCCTACGAGCAGTACTTC.

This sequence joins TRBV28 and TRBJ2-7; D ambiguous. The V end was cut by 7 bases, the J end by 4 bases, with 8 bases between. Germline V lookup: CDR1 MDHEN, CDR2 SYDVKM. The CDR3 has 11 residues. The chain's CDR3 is CASKEGYEQYF. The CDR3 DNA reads TGTGCCAGCAAAGAAGGATACGAGCAGTACTTC.

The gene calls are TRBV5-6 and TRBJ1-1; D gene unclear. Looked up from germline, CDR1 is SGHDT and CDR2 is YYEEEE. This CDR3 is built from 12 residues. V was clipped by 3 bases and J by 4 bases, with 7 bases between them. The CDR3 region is CASSYLFTEAFF. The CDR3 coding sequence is TGTGCCAGCAGCTACCTGTTCACTGAAGCTTTCTTT.

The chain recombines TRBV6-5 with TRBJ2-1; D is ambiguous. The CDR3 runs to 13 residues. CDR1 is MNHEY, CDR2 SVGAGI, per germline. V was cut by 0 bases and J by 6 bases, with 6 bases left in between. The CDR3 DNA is TGTGCCAGCAGTTACTCGTCCAGCAATGAGCAGTTCTTC. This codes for CASSYSSSNEQFF.

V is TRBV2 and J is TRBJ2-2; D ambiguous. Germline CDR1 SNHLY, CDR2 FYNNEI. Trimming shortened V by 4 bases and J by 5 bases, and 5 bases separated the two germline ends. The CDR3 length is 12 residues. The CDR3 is CASSGWTGELFF. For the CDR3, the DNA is TGTGCCAGCAGTGGGTGGACCGGGGAGCTGTTTTTT. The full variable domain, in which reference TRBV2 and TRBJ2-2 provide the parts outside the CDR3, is EPEVTQTPSHQVTQMGQEVILRCVPISNHLYFYWYRQILGQKVEFLVSFYNNEISEKSEIFDDQFSVERPDGSNFTLKIRSTKLEDSAMYFCASSGWTGELFFGEGSRLTVL.

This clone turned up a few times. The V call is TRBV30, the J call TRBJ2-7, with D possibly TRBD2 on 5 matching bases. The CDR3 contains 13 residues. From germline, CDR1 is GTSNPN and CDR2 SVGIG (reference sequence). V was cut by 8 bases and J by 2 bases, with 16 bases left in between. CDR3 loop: CAHRGRGTYEQYF. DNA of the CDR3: TGTGCCCACCGAGGGAGAGGGACCTACGAGCAGTACTTC.

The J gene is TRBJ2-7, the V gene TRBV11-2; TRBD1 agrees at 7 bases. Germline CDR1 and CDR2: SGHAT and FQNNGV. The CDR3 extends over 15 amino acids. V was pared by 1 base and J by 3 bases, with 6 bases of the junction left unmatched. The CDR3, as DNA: TGTGCCAGCAGCTTAGGGGACAGCAACTACTACGAGCAGTACTTC. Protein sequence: CASSLGDSNYYEQYF.

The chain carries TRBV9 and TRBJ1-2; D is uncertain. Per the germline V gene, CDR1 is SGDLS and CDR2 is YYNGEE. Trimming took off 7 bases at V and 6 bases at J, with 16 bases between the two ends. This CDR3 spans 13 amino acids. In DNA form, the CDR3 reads TGTGCCAGCCGGTCACCTCAAGCAAATGGCTACACCTTC. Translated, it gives CASRSPQANGYTF.

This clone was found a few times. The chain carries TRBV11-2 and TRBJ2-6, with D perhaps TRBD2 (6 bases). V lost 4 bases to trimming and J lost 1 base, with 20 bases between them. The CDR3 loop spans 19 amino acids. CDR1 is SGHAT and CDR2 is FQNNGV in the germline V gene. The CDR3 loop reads CASSSGGDYLLSGANVLTF. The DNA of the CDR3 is TGTGCCAGCAGCTCAGGAGGGGATTATTTGTTATCTGGGGCCAACGTCCTGACTTTC.

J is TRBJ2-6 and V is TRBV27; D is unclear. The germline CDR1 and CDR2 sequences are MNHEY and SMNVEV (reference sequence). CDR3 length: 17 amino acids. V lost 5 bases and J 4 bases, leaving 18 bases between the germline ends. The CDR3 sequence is CASSPGPPRAGANVLTF. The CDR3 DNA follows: TGTGCCAGCAGTCCCGGGCCCCCAAGGGCCGGGGCCAACGTCCTGACTTTC.

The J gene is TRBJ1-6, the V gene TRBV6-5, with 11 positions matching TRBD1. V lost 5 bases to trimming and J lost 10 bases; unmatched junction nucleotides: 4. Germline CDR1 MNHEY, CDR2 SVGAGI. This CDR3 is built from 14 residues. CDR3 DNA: TGTGCCAGCAGTCCCGGGACAGGGGGATCACCCCTCCACTTT. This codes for CASSPGTGGSPLHF.

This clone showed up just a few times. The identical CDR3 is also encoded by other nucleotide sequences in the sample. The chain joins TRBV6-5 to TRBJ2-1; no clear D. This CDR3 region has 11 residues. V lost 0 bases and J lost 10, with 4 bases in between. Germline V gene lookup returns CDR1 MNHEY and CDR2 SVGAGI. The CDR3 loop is CASSYSDEQFF. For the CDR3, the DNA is TGTGCCAGCAGTTACTCCGACGAGCAGTTCTTC.

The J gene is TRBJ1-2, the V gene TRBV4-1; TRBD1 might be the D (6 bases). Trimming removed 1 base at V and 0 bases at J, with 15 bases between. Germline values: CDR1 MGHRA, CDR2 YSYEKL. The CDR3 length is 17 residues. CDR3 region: CASSQAPGAHANYGYTF. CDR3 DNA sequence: TGCGCCAGCAGCCAAGCCCCAGGGGCCCACGCTAACTATGGCTACACCTTC.

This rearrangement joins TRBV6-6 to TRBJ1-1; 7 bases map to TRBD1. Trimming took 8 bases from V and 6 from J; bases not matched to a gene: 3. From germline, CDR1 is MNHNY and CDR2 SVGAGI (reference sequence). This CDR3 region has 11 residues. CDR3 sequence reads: CASQTGPEAFF. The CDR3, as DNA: TGTGCCAGCCAGACAGGGCCTGAAGCTTTCTTT.

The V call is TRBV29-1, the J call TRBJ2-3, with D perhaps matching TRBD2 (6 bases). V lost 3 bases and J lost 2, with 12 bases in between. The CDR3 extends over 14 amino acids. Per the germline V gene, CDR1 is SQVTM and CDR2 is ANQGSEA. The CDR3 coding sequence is TGCAGCGTTGATCTGGGGGGTGTCACAGATACGCAGTATTTT. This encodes CSVDLGGVTDTQYF.

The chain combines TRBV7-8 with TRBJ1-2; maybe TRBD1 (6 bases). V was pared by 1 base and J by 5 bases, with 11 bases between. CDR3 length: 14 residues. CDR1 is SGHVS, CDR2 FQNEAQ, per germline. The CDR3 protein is CASSLGGGWYGYTF. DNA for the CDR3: TGTGCCAGCAGCTTAGGAGGGGGGTGGTATGGCTACACCTTC.

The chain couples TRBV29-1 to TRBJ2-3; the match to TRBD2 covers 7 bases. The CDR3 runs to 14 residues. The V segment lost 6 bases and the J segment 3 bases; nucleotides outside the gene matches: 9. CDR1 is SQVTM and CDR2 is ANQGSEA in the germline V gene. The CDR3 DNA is TGCAGCGTGCCGGGACTAAAATTAACAGATACGCAGTATTTT. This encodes CSVPGLKLTDTQYF.

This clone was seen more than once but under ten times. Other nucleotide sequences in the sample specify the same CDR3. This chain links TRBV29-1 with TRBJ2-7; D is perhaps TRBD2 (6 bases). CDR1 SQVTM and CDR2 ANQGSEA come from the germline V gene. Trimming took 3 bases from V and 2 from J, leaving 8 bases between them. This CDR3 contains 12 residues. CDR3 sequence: CSVETRPYEQYF. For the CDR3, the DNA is TGCAGCGTTGAGACTAGGCCCTACGAGCAGTACTTC.

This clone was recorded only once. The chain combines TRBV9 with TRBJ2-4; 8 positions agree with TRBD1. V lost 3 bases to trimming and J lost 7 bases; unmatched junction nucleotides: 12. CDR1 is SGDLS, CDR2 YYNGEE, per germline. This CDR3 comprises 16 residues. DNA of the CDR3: TGTGCCAGCAGCGGCGAGGGGACACGGACAGGGAACATTCAGTACTTC. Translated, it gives CASSGEGTRTGNIQYF.

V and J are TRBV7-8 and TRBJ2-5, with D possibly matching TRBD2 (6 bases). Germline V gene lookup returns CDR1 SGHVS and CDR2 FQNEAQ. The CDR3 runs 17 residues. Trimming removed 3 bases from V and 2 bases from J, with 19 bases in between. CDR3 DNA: TGTGCCAGCAGCTTCCCCCGGGACTTCCAACGTCAAGAGACCCAGTACTTC. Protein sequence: CASSFPRDFQRQETQYF. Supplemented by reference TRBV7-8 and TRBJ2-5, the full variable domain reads GAGVSQSPRYKVAKRGQDVALRCDPISGHVSLFWYQQALGQGPEFLTYFQNEAQLDKSGLPSDRFFAERPEGSVSTLKIQRTQQEDSAVYLCASSFPRDFQRQETQYFGPGTRLLVL.

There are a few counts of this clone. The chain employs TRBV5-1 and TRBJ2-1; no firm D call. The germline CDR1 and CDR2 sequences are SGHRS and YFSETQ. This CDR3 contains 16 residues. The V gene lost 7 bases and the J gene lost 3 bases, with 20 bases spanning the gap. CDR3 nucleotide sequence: TGCGCCAGCTCAACCCTAGGATCTTTGGGCTACAATGAGCAGTTCTTC. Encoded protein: CASSTLGSLGYNEQFF. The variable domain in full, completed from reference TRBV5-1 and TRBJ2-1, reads KAGVTQTPRYLIKTRGQQVTLSCSPISGHRSVSWYQQTPGQGLQFLFEYFSETQRNKGNFPGRFSGRQFSNSRSEMNVSTLELGDSALYLCASSTLGSLGYNEQFFGPGTRLTVL.

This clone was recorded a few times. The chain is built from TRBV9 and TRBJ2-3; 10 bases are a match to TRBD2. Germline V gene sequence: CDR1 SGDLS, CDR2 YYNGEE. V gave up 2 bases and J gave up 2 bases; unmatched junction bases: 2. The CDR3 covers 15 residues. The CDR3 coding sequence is TGTGCCAGCAGCGTGGGACTAGCGAACACAGATACGCAGTATTTT. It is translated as CASSVGLANTDTQYF. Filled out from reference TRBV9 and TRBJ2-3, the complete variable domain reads DSGVTQTPKHLITATGQRVTLRCSPRSGDLSVYWYQQSLDQGLQFLIQYYNGEERAKGNILERFSAQQFPDLHSELNLSSLELGDSALYFCASSVGLANTDTQYFGPGTRLTVL.

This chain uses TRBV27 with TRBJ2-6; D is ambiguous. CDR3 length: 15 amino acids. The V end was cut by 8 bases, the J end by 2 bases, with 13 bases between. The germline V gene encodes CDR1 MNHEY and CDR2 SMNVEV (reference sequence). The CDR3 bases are TGTGCCAGCCTGATAGTTGGGCCTGGGGCCAACGTCCTGACTTTC. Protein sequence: CASLIVGPGANVLTF.

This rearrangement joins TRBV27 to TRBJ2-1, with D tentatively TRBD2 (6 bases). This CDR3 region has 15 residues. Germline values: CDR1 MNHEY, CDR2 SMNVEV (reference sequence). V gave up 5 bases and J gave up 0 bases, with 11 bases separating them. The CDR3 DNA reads TGTGCCAGCAGTGGGGACTTGAGCTCCTACAATGAGCAGTTCTTC. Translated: CASSGDLSSYNEQFF.